These T cell receptor beta chains were read from a single sample in a study of memory CD4+ T cells and cytomegalovirus serostatus. Profiled with immunoSEQ multiplex PCR; TCRdb holds only in-frame clones, not every one. Of some 45,000 clones listed, about 70% were seen once; the top ten hold 0.9% to 1.5%. Sequences were obtained from memory CD4+ T cells from blood. The receptors originated from an adult in good health and CMV-seropositive. Each CDR3 is given with its conserved first and last residue. The order of the fields is clone size, CDR3 length, V gene, D gene, J gene, CDR3 protein, CDR3 DNA. D genes are given only for firm matches. Clone size is shown for a subset of rows, as once, few, many or a class of expanded clone.

NA	12	TRBV5-5	NA	TRBJ1-1	CASSLLYSEAFF	TGTGCCAGCAGCCTATTGTATTCTGAAGCTTTCTTT
NA	13	TRBV29-1	TRBD1	TRBJ2-3	CSVDRDDTDTQYF	TGCAGCGTCGACAGGGATGATACAGATACGCAGTATTTT
few	14	TRBV7-8	NA	TRBJ1-2	CASSLGRGSYGYTF	TGTGCCAGCAGCTTAGGAAGGGGAAGCTATGGCTACACCTTC
many	14	TRBV6-5	NA	TRBJ1-4	CASSGHLWNEKLFF	TGTGCCAGCAGTGGACACCTGTGGAATGAAAAACTGTTTTTT
NA	17	TRBV7-6	TRBD1	TRBJ2-2	CASSWDRGGEGTGELFF	TGTGCCAGCAGCTGGGACAGGGGCGGGGAAGGCACCGGGGAGCTGTTTTTT
NA	10	TRBV21-1	NA	TRBJ1-2	CASSGYGYTF	TGTGCCAGCAGCGGGTATGGCTACACCTTC
NA	13	TRBV5-1	TRBD1	TRBJ2-5	CASSWTGQETQYF	TGCGCCAGCAGCTGGACAGGGCAGGAGACCCAGTACTTC
few	15	TRBV27	TRBD1	TRBJ1-2	CASSLRQPGGYGYTF	TGTGCCAGCAGTCTCAGACAGCCAGGGGGCTATGGCTACACCTTC
NA	12	TRBV2	NA	TRBJ2-7	CASGVVTYEQYF	TGTGCCAGCGGCGTAGTAACCTACGAGCAGTACTTC
NA	14	TRBV2	TRBD1	TRBJ2-5	CASSVNRGSETQYF	TGTGCCAGCAGTGTAAACAGGGGATCAGAGACCCAGTACTTC
NA	12	TRBV27	NA	TRBJ2-2	CASSRGPGELFF	TGTGCCAGCAGCCGGGGTCCCGGGGAGCTGTTTTTT
NA	14	TRBV28	NA	TRBJ1-2	CASSFGSSFYGYTF	TGTGCCAGCAGTTTTGGCAGCAGTTTCTATGGCTACACCTTC
few	15	TRBV9	NA	TRBJ2-3	CASSVEGGFSYTQYF	TGTGCCAGCAGCGTGGAAGGGGGGTTCTCGTATACGCAGTATTTT
NA	16	TRBV5-1	NA	TRBJ2-2	CASSPSVMGGTGELFF	TGCGCCAGCAGCCCGTCCGTTATGGGTGGCACCGGGGAGCTGTTTTTT
many	16	TRBV7-9	NA	TRBJ2-2	CASSLWRGANTGELFF	TGTGCCAGCAGCTTATGGAGGGGGGCGAACACCGGGGAGCTGTTTTTT
NA	17	TRBV7-2	NA	TRBJ1-3	CASSLGPVSYSGNTIYF	TGTGCCAGCAGCTTAGGTCCAGTGTCCTACTCTGGAAACACCATATATTTT
NA	19	TRBV5-8	NA	TRBJ2-5	CASSFAGSFFGTPQETQYF	TGTGCCAGCAGCTTCGCAGGCAGTTTCTTCGGGACCCCACAAGAGACCCAGTACTTC
NA	14	TRBV5-1	NA	TRBJ2-7	CASSPDPGSYEQYF	TGCGCCAGCAGCCCAGACCCAGGGAGCTACGAGCAGTACTTC
NA	17	TRBV4-1	NA	TRBJ1-3	CASSQGFADDSGNTIYF	TGCGCCAGCAGCCAAGGATTTGCGGACGACTCTGGAAACACCATATATTTT
NA	14	TRBV5-1	NA	TRBJ2-1	CASSLEAADNEQFF	TGCGCCAGCAGCTTGGAGGCGGCTGACAATGAGCAGTTCTTC
NA	14	TRBV19	TRBD1	TRBJ1-6	CASSPGGTNSPLHF	TGTGCCAGTTCGCCAGGGGGGACGAATTCACCCCTCCACTTT
NA	16	TRBV4-2	NA	TRBJ2-3	CASSQEARWSTDTQYF	TGTGCCAGCAGCCAAGAGGCCAGGTGGAGCACAGATACGCAGTATTTT
NA	13	TRBV10-3	TRBD2	TRBJ2-7	CAIKGGGASEQYF	TGTGCCATCAAGGGCGGGGGGGCGAGCGAGCAGTACTTC
NA	14	TRBV6-1	NA	TRBJ1-1	CASSDYSDLPEAFF	TGTGCCAGCAGTGATTATTCAGATCTCCCTGAAGCTTTCTTT
NA	13	TRBV7-2	TRBD2	TRBJ2-1	CASSLRGEAEQFF	TGTGCCAGCAGCTTACGGGGGGAGGCTGAGCAGTTCTTC
NA	13	TRBV7-7	NA	TRBJ2-5	CASSRDFQETQYF	TGTGCTAGCAGCAGGGACTTCCAAGAGACCCAGTACTTC
NA	14	TRBV28	NA	TRBJ1-4	CASSPQSRNEKLFF	TGTGCCAGCAGCCCTCAGAGTAGGAACGAAAAACTGTTTTTT
NA	16	TRBV18	NA	TRBJ1-6	CASSPPTQGRNSPLHF	TGTGCCAGCTCACCACCTACTCAGGGGCGCAATTCACCCCTCCACTTT
few	13	TRBV6-1	NA	TRBJ1-4	CASSPIRDEKLFF	TGTGCCAGCAGCCCCATAAGGGATGAAAAACTGTTTTTT
NA	15	TRBV7-2	TRBD2	TRBJ2-1	CASSFASGGANEQFF	TGTGCCAGCAGCTTTGCTAGCGGGGGGGCTAATGAGCAGTTCTTC
NA	13	TRBV6-5	NA	TRBJ1-1	CASSYGQAPEAFF	TGTGCCAGCAGTTACGGGCAGGCCCCTGAAGCTTTCTTT
few	14	TRBV5-1	TRBD2	TRBJ2-7	CASSPTSGVYEQYF	TGCGCCAGCAGCCCTACTAGCGGGGTCTACGAGCAGTACTTC
once	14	TRBV11-2	NA	TRBJ1-1	CASSLTGRNTEAFF	TGTGCCAGCAGTCTAACAGGGCGTAACACTGAAGCTTTCTTT
NA	17	TRBV19	TRBD2	TRBJ2-7	CASSLPAGLGGSYEQYF	TGTGCCAGTAGCCTTCCAGCGGGGTTGGGCGGCTCCTACGAGCAGTACTTC
NA	15	TRBV6-1	NA	TRBJ2-1	CASSLSRGHFDEQFF	TGTGCCAGCAGTCTATCTAGGGGACATTTCGATGAGCAGTTCTTC